The 27 T cell receptor beta chains below were found in one sample sequenced in a study of blood T cell repertoires in COVID-19. The repertoire was sequenced with immunoSEQ multiplex PCR; TCRdb's copy has only in-frame clones and lacks some. The table lists 190,000 or so clones, 70% to 90% of them singletons. The sequencing sample was made of PBMCs or T cells enriched from blood (not recorded which). The receptors stem from a man aged 30-40 years who had recovered from COVID-19.

The rearrangement joins TRBV10-1 to TRBJ2-1, with 10 positions matching TRBD1. The CDR3 is 18 residues long. Per the germline V gene, CDR1 is WNHNN and CDR2 is SYGVQD (reference sequence). V was clipped by 6 bases and J by 0 bases; unmatched bases: 11. CDR3 DNA sequence: TGCGCCAGCAGCCCGGGACAGGGGTGGATGGGCTCCTACAATGAGCAGTTCTTC. It translates to CASSPGQGWMGSYNEQFF.

The rearrangement joins TRBV5-4 to TRBJ2-3; D not resolved. Germline CDR1 reads SGHNT; CDR2 reads YYREEE (reference sequence). CDR3 length: 13 amino acids. V was cut by 3 bases and J by 0 bases, with 5 bases left in between. CDR3 region: CASSSTSTDTQYF. CDR3 nucleotides: TGTGCCAGCAGCTCGACTAGCACAGATACGCAGTATTTT.

The chain employs TRBV30 and TRBJ1-2, with a tentative D call TRBD1 (5 bases). CDR3 length equals 15 residues. Germline V gives CDR1 GTSNPN, CDR2 SVGIG (reference sequence). V was trimmed by 3 bases and J by 2 bases, leaving 16 bases between them. The CDR3 spells CAWSLGGGVNYGYTF. CDR3 DNA: TGTGCCTGGAGCCTCGGGGGGGGAGTCAACTATGGCTACACCTTC.

For this clone: One end of the junction fails to match germline, which may point to a read error. The gene calls are TRBV29-1 and TRBJ2-5; 7 bases are a match to TRBD1. Germline lookup yields CDR1 SQVTM and CDR2 ANQGSEA. The CDR3 loop spans 13 amino acids. Written as DNA, the CDR3 is TGCAGCGTAGAAGACAGGGTCGGGGAGACCCAGTACTTC. Its translation: CSVEDRVGETQYF.

This clone has a single count. This chain uses TRBV7-8 with TRBJ1-1; possibly TRBD1 for D (6 bases). Germline CDR1 SGHVS, CDR2 FQNEAQ. V lost 4 bases and J 0 bases, leaving 18 bases between the germline ends. CDR3 length: 17 residues. The CDR3 reads CASSSGGWTAMNTEAFF. CDR3 nucleotide sequence: TGTGCCAGCAGCTCGGGGGGGTGGACAGCGATGAACACTGAAGCTTTCTTT. Full variable domain (remainder filled in from reference TRBV7-8 and TRBJ1-1): GAGVSQSPRYKVAKRGQDVALRCDPISGHVSLFWYQQALGQGPEFLTYFQNEAQLDKSGLPSDRFFAERPEGSVSTLKIQRTQQEDSAVYLCASSSGGWTAMNTEAFFGQGTRLTVV.

V is TRBV16 and J is TRBJ2-3; D is unresolved. The germline CDR1 and CDR2 sequences are KGHSY and FQNENV. The CDR3 is made up of 12 amino acids. Trimming shortened V by 5 bases and J by 4 bases, and 7 bases separated the two germline ends. The CDR3 spells CASSGTSDTQYF. CDR3 DNA: TGTGCCAGCAGCGGCACGTCAGATACGCAGTATTTT.

This chain joins TRBV30 and TRBJ1-1, with TRBD1 identical over 8 bases. Germline values: CDR1 GTSNPN, CDR2 SVGIG (reference sequence). CDR3 length: 12 amino acids. V shed 3 bases and J 7 bases; nucleotides not matched to a gene: 4. The CDR3 region has the DNA TGTGCCTGGAGCCCAGGGGGCATTGAAGCTTTCTTT. It specifies CAWSPGGIEAFF.

The gene calls are TRBV5-8 and TRBJ1-4; 9 bases fit TRBD1. The CDR3 has 14 amino acids. V shed 4 bases, J shed 5 bases, and the junction held 3 bases outside the gene matches. The germline V gene has CDR1 SGHTS and CDR2 YDEGEE. DNA of the CDR3: TGTGCCAGCAGCCTAGGACAGGGGAATGAAAAACTGTTTTTT. It specifies CASSLGQGNEKLFF.

The V gene is TRBV5-1, the J gene TRBJ2-3, with 7 bases lining up with TRBD1. V gave up 3 bases and J gave up 5 bases; unmatched junction bases: 9. Germline assignment: CDR1 SGHRS and CDR2 YFSETQ. The CDR3 has 15 residues. CDR3 in DNA: TGCGCCAGCAGCTCACGGACAGGACAGGTAGATACGCAGTATTTT. This encodes CASSSRTGQVDTQYF.

The chain combines TRBV4-1 with TRBJ2-3, with TRBD2 matching over 10 bases. Germline assignment: CDR1 MGHRA and CDR2 YSYEKL. V lost 3 bases and J lost 1; bases outside the gene matches: 4. The CDR3 has 16 amino acids. In DNA form, the CDR3 reads TGCGCCAGCAGCCAGGAGCGGGGGGGTCGCACAGATACGCAGTATTTT. Translation gives CASSQERGGRTDTQYF.

The J gene is TRBJ1-5, the V gene TRBV6-2 or TRBV6-3, with D hard to call. CDR1 is MNHEY and CDR2 is SVGEGT in the germline V gene. The germline V and J ends were trimmed by 2 bases and 6 bases, with 8 bases remaining between them. The CDR3 loop spans 13 amino acids. The CDR3: CASSYRALQPQHF. The CDR3 nucleotides read TGTGCCAGCAGTTACCGCGCCCTTCAGCCCCAGCATTTT.

This clone was recorded only once. The chain joins TRBV7-2 to TRBJ1-6, with TRBD1 matching over 7 bases. Losses at the gene ends were 1 base for V and 6 bases for J; bases not matched to a gene: 6. From germline, CDR1 is SGHTA and CDR2 FQGNSA. CDR3 size: 16 residues. The CDR3 loop reads CASSLVPGTVNSPLHF. CDR3 coding DNA: TGTGCCAGCAGCTTAGTCCCCGGGACAGTTAATTCACCCCTCCACTTT.

The chain couples TRBV7-2 to TRBJ1-4; D is undetermined. V was trimmed by 1 base and J by 7 bases, leaving 4 bases between them. Germline lookup yields CDR1 SGHTA and CDR2 FQGNSA. The CDR3 consists of 12 residues. The CDR3 DNA reads as TGTGCCAGCAGCTTAGGCGGTGAAAAACTGTTTTTT. Translating gives CASSLGGEKLFF.

CDR3 coding DNA: TGTGCCAGCAGTTTATGGGAGCGGGTTGTCTACGAGCAGTACTTC. Translated: CASSLWERVVYEQYF. This chain uses TRBV28 with TRBJ2-7; D is perhaps TRBD2 (6 bases). Germline CDR1 reads MDHEN; CDR2 reads SYDVKM. Trimming took off 0 bases at V and 3 bases at J, with 12 bases between the two ends. The CDR3 spans 15 residues.

This chain connects TRBV11-3 to TRBJ2-3, with TRBD1 identical over 11 bases. CDR3 length equals 16 residues. V was pared by 5 bases and J by 8 bases, with 12 bases of the junction left unmatched. Germline values: CDR1 SGHNT, CDR2 YENEEA. The CDR3 is CASSRIDGTGGSTQYF. The CDR3 coding sequence is TGTGCCAGCAGCAGGATAGACGGGACAGGGGGGAGTACGCAGTATTTT.

The rearrangement links TRBV3-1 (or the pseudogene TRBV3-2) to TRBJ2-3; 9 bases align to TRBD2. Germline trimming cut 2 bases from V and 0 bases from J; bases unmatched to any gene: 6. Germline CDR1 reads LGHDT; CDR2 reads YNNKEL (reference sequence). The CDR3 is 17 amino acids. CDR3 in amino acids: CASSQFFGTSSTDTQYF. In nucleotides, the CDR3 is TGTGCCAGCAGCCAATTCTTCGGGACTAGCAGCACAGATACGCAGTATTTT.

This clone was counted a single time. The rearrangement links TRBV4-3 to TRBJ2-5, with D possibly being TRBD1 (6 bases). The CDR3 consists of 15 residues. V was clipped by 0 bases and J by 0 bases, with 8 bases between them. Germline V gene sequence: CDR1 LGHNA, CDR2 YSLEER. For the CDR3, the DNA is TGCGCCAGCAGCCAAGAAGGGGACAACCAAGAGACCCAGTACTTC. Its translation: CASSQEGDNQETQYF.

The chain couples TRBV5-1 to TRBJ1-1, with TRBD1 identical over 8 bases. J gave up 1 base and V 6 bases, and 8 bases lay outside the gene matches. The CDR3 contains 15 residues. The germline V gene encodes CDR1 SGHRS and CDR2 YFSETQ. CDR3 nucleotide sequence: TGCGCCAGCAAGTCGACAGGGGCATCGAACACTGAAGCTTTCTTT. Translated: CASKSTGASNTEAFF.

This clone showed up just once. The chain links TRBV7-9 to TRBJ2-5; D is perhaps TRBD1 (6 bases). The CDR3 is 16 amino acids. Germline CDR1 is SEHNR and CDR2 is FQNEAQ (reference sequence). The V end lost 5 bases, the J end lost 3 bases, and 19 bases lay between the germline ends. Here the CDR3 reads CASSPTQGDTKETQYF. CDR3 bases: TGTGCCAGCAGCCCCACCCAAGGGGACACGAAAGAGACCCAGTACTTC.

This chain links TRBV19 with TRBJ2-1, with 9 bases identical to TRBD2. This CDR3 region has 14 residues. Germline CDR1 and CDR2: LNHDA and SQIVND (reference sequence). V dropped 8 bases and J dropped 0; count of bases not matched to a gene: 2. CDR3 in amino acids: CASDSGGSYNEQFF. CDR3 in DNA: TGTGCCAGTGATAGCGGGGGCTCCTACAATGAGCAGTTCTTC.

V is TRBV24-1 and J is TRBJ2-1; TRBD1 aligns across 11 bases. CDR3 length: 16 residues. Germline V CDR1 and CDR2: KGHDR, SFDVKD. V lost 4 bases, J lost 7 bases, and 8 bases stayed unmatched. The CDR3 here is CATSDSGQGDRNEQFF. The CDR3 bases are TGTGCCACCAGTGACTCGGGACAGGGGGACCGAAATGAGCAGTTCTTC.

This chain links TRBV27 with TRBJ2-7; 13 nucleotides align to TRBD2. Germline V CDR1 and CDR2: MNHEY, SMNVEV (reference sequence). The CDR3 loop spans 16 amino acids. With 1 base clipped from V and 6 bases from J, the junction kept 6 bases outside the gene matches. The DNA of the CDR3 is TGTGCCAGCAGTTTATATGGGGGACTAGCGGGATCCGAGCAGTACTTC. Protein sequence: CASSLYGGLAGSEQYF.

The chain employs TRBV10-3 and TRBJ2-5, with D tentatively TRBD1 (6 bases). Germline V gene data show CDR1 as ENHRY and CDR2 as SYGVKD. V dropped 10 bases and J dropped 5 bases, with 17 bases sitting between them. This CDR3 has 13 amino acids. The CDR3 reads CASNRDFRETQYF. In DNA form, the CDR3 reads TGTGCCAGTAACAGGGATTTTAGGGAGACCCAGTACTTC.

The V and J genes are TRBV28 and TRBJ1-2; TRBD1 agrees at 11 bases. CDR1 is MDHEN and CDR2 is SYDVKM in the germline V gene. This CDR3 comprises 15 residues. Trimming at V came to 3 bases and at J to 1 base, leaving 1 base not matched to a gene. The CDR3 loop reads CASSFGTGGNYGYTF. The CDR3 region has the DNA TGTGCCAGCAGTTTCGGGACAGGGGGTAACTATGGCTACACCTTC.

The chain carries TRBV11-3 and TRBJ2-1, with TRBD2 identical over 8 bases. This CDR3 has 15 amino acids. Germline CDR1 is SGHNT and CDR2 is YENEEA. Losses at the gene ends were 2 bases for V and 7 bases for J; bases not matched to a gene: 7. Here the CDR3 DNA reads TGTGCCAGCAGCTTAACCCCCCGGGGGGGAAATGAGCAGTTCTTC. It is translated as CASSLTPRGGNEQFF.

The chain recombines TRBV7-2 with TRBJ2-7; D is possibly TRBD2 (5 bases). V dropped 0 bases and J dropped 4 bases, with 7 bases sitting between them. Germline V lookup: CDR1 SGHTA, CDR2 FQGNSA. This CDR3 region has 13 residues. The CDR3 loop is CASSLAGEYEQYF. The CDR3 DNA reads TGTGCCAGCAGCTTAGCTGGGGAGTACGAGCAGTACTTC.

J is TRBJ1-1 and V is TRBV6-4, with 8 positions matching TRBD1. The germline V gene has CDR1 MRHNA and CDR2 SNTAGT. CDR3 size: 15 residues. V shed 4 bases, J shed 6 bases, and the junction held 10 bases outside the gene matches. The CDR3 region is CASSADRGGASEAFF. The CDR3 coding sequence is TGTGCCAGCAGTGCAGACAGGGGTGGAGCCTCTGAAGCTTTCTTT.